The 27 T cell receptor beta chains listed next were all sequenced from one sample in a study of cytomegalovirus exposure and HLA in healthy donors. Vbeta (60) and Jbeta (13) primers were used in the PCR. Produced via immunoSEQ multiplex PCR; TCRdb's table is partial and in-frame only. The data hold a few hundred thousand clones, with 80% to 95% observed a single time. Sequenced: PBMCs. These receptors all stem from a girl aged 2 to 10 in good health and CMV-seronegative.

The rearrangement uses TRBV27 and TRBJ1-2, with 9 bases aligning to TRBD1. Germline V gene lookup returns CDR1 MNHEY and CDR2 SMNVEV (reference sequence). This CDR3 is built from 13 residues. After removal of 3 bases from V and 6 bases from J, the junction contained 2 bases not matched to a gene. DNA of the CDR3: TGTGCCAGCAGTTTGGGACAGGGTAATGGCTACACCTTC. Translating gives CASSLGQGNGYTF.

The chain couples TRBV20-1 to TRBJ1-2; D not certain. This CDR3 contains 11 residues. Deletions cut 6 bases from V and 4 bases from J, with 9 bases between. The germline V gene encodes CDR1 DFQATT and CDR2 SNEGSKA (reference sequence). CDR3 nucleotides: TGCAGTGCCAGAACGGGCTATGGCTACACCTTC. Its translation: CSARTGYGYTF.

CDR3 in DNA: TGTGCCAGCAGTGAATCGTCCAGGAATCAGCCCCAGCATTTT. Its protein product is CASSESSRNQPQHF. The J gene is TRBJ1-5, the V gene TRBV25-1; D not resolved. CDR1 and CDR2 (germline): MGHDK, SYGVNS. The CDR3 extends over 14 amino acids. Trimming cost V 1 base and J 4 bases, with 8 bases left between them.

V is TRBV6-1 and J is TRBJ2-5, with D perhaps matching TRBD1 (5 bases). Trimming stripped 6 bases from V and 5 bases from J, with 19 bases between. The CDR3 covers 15 residues. The germline V gene encodes CDR1 MNHNS and CDR2 SASEGT. As DNA, the CDR3 is TGTGCCAGCAGCGCCGTGGCCAGGGATGGGGAGACCCAGTACTTC. It specifies CASSAVARDGETQYF.

The chain employs TRBV6-5 and TRBJ1-4; a weak D match, TRBD1 (5 bases). V lost 0 bases, J lost 6 bases, and 14 bases lay in between. The CDR3 contains 16 residues. Germline-derived CDR1 and CDR2 are MNHEY and SVGAGI. The chain's CDR3 is CASSYSPGGRDEKLFF. CDR3 coding DNA: TGTGCCAGCAGTTACTCGCCCGGGGGTCGTGATGAAAAACTGTTTTTT.

V and J are TRBV18 and TRBJ2-7; tentative D call: TRBD2 (7 bases). The germline V gene has CDR1 KGHSH and CDR2 LQKENI. Trimming left V 2 bases short and J 5 bases short, with 25 bases between. This CDR3 contains 18 residues. CDR3: CASSPGHGWAGALNEQYF. CDR3 nucleotides: TGTGCCAGCTCACCAGGACATGGTTGGGCGGGGGCTCTTAACGAGCAGTACTTC.

The rearrangement uses TRBV7-9 and TRBJ1-1; 7 nucleotides line up with TRBD1. Germline CDR1 is SEHNR and CDR2 is FQNEAQ (reference sequence). The CDR3 covers 17 residues. The trim removed 3 bases at V and 3 bases at J, leaving 13 bases unmatched. The CDR3 sequence: CASSFNPRQGGHTEAFF. The CDR3 bases are TGTGCCAGCAGCTTCAACCCCAGACAGGGTGGGCACACTGAAGCTTTCTTT.

The chain uses TRBV27 and TRBJ2-7; a possible D gene is TRBD1 (5 bases). There are 13 residues in the CDR3. V shed 2 bases and J shed 6 bases, with 11 bases lying between them. Looked up from germline, CDR1 is MNHEY and CDR2 is SMNVEV (reference sequence). CDR3 loop: CASSLQQASEQYF. In nucleotides, the CDR3 is TGTGCCAGCAGTTTACAACAGGCCAGCGAGCAGTACTTC.

This clone was counted a few times. The gene calls are TRBV5-4 and TRBJ1-1, with D possibly TRBD1 on 6 matching bases. Germline-derived CDR1 and CDR2 are SGHNT and YYREEE (reference sequence). With 4 bases removed from V and 0 bases from J, the gap between germline ends came to 10 bases. The CDR3 is 14 residues long. CDR3 in amino acids: CASSTDSLNTEAFF. DNA of the CDR3: TGTGCCAGCAGCACGGACAGCTTGAACACTGAAGCTTTCTTT.

This chain's CDR3 is CASSVEELVGYNEQFF. The CDR3 DNA follows: TGTGCCAGCAGCGTAGAAGAACTAGTAGGCTACAATGAGCAGTTCTTC. The V gene is TRBV9, the J gene TRBJ2-1; weak D call: TRBD2 (5 bases). The germline gives CDR1 SGDLS, CDR2 YYNGEE. Deletions cut 0 bases from V and 3 bases from J, with 13 bases between. This CDR3 spans 16 amino acids.

The V call is TRBV30, the J call TRBJ2-5; a possible D gene is TRBD2 (5 bases). The CDR3 totals 13 residues. In germline, CDR1 is GTSNPN, CDR2 SVGIG (reference sequence). Trimming took 2 bases from V and 4 from J, leaving 11 bases between them. CDR3 region: CAWSPGKIETQYF. The DNA for the CDR3 is TGTGCCTGGAGTCCGGGAAAGATAGAGACCCAGTACTTC.

J is TRBJ2-1 and V is TRBV6-5, with D tentatively TRBD2 (5 bases). The CDR3 covers 12 residues. Per germline, CDR1 MNHEY and CDR2 SVGAGI. The V gene lost 5 bases and the J gene lost 3 bases, with 5 bases spanning the gap. CDR3 protein: CASSSGYNEQFF. The DNA of the CDR3 is TGTGCCAGCAGTAGCGGCTACAATGAGCAGTTCTTC.

This chain uses TRBV19 with TRBJ2-7; TRBD1 aligns across 9 bases. The CDR3 is 14 residues long. Trimming took 9 bases from V and 2 from J; bases not matched to a gene: 8. Germline lookup yields CDR1 LNHDA and CDR2 SQIVND (reference sequence). The CDR3 DNA follows: TGTGCCAGCGCGGGACAGGGAAACGCCTACGAGCAGTACTTC. The encoded protein is CASAGQGNAYEQYF.

The rearrangement uses TRBV6-5 and TRBJ2-3; 7 bases line up with TRBD2. The CDR3 sequence is 16 residues long. Germline-derived CDR1 and CDR2 are MNHEY and SVGAGI. V shed 2 bases, J shed 3 bases, and the junction held 8 bases outside the gene matches. CDR3 sequence: CASSYEVGGGTDTQYF. The CDR3 coding sequence is TGTGCCAGCAGTTACGAGGTCGGCGGGGGTACAGATACGCAGTATTTT.

The chain employs TRBV10-3 and TRBJ2-3, with 9 bases that match TRBD1. The CDR3 covers 13 residues. The V segment lost 9 bases and the J segment 1 base; nucleotides outside the gene matches: 2. Germline CDR1 and CDR2: ENHRY and SYGVKD. The CDR3 sequence: CAMTGGGTDTQYF. In DNA form, the CDR3 reads TGTGCCATGACAGGGGGAGGCACAGATACGCAGTATTTT.

The CDR3 DNA sequence: TGTGCCAGCTCACCCAGGGATAAAAACTCCCAAGAGACCCAGTACTTC. This codes for CASSPRDKNSQETQYF. The gene calls are TRBV18 and TRBJ2-5; D is possibly TRBD1 (5 bases). CDR1 and CDR2 from the germline V gene are KGHSH and LQKENI. Trimming removed 3 bases at V and 1 base at J, with 15 bases between. This CDR3 region has 16 residues.

This clone was found once. V usage is TRBV11-2 and J usage is TRBJ2-4; D may be TRBD1 (5 bases). Germline CDR1 SGHAT, CDR2 FQNNGV. CDR3 length equals 16 residues. Trimming left V 1 base short and J 2 bases short, with 12 bases between. CDR3 DNA sequence: TGTGCCAGCAGCTTAGGATTCGACAGACCCAAAAACATTCAGTACTTC. It specifies CASSLGFDRPKNIQYF. The complete variable domain, with remaining parts taken from reference TRBV11-2 and TRBJ2-4, reads EAGVAQSPRYKIIEKRQSVAFWCNPISGHATLYWYQQILGQGPKLLIQFQNNGVVDDSQLPKDRFSAERLKGVDSTLKIQPAKLEDSAVYLCASSLGFDRPKNIQYFGAGTRLSVL.

The rearrangement links TRBV5-1 to TRBJ1-3; D may be TRBD1 (6 bases). The CDR3 is 12 amino acids. The V gene's germline CDR1 is SGHRS and CDR2 YFSETQ. Trimming took off 9 bases at V and 1 base at J, with 8 bases between the two ends. The CDR3 loop is CAKGESGNTIYF. CDR3 bases: TGCGCCAAGGGGGAATCTGGAAACACCATATATTTT. The variable domain in full, completed from reference TRBV5-1 and TRBJ1-3, reads KAGVTQTPRYLIKTRGQQVTLSCSPISGHRSVSWYQQTPGQGLQFLFEYFSETQRNKGNFPGRFSGRQFSNSRSEMNVSTLELGDSALYLCAKGESGNTIYFGEGSWLTVV.

This sequence joins TRBV5-6 and TRBJ2-7; 9 bases map to TRBD1. Per the germline V gene, CDR1 is SGHDT and CDR2 is YYEEEE. The junction had 9 bases not matched to a gene; V was cut back by 0 bases and J by 5 bases. This CDR3 is built from 16 residues. CDR3 DNA: TGTGCCAGCAGCTTGGCGGGACAGGGTAGTTATGACGAGCAGTACTTC. Amino acids: CASSLAGQGSYDEQYF.

This clone occurred once. The gene calls are TRBV30 and TRBJ2-1, with 13 positions matching TRBD2. CDR1 GTSNPN and CDR2 SVGIG come from the germline V gene (reference sequence). V trimming: 2 bases; J trimming: 7 bases; junction bases outside the gene matches: 5. The CDR3 totals 15 residues. The CDR3 bases are TGTGCCTGGAGTCCGGGGACTAGCGGGATGAATGAGCAGTTCTTC. Translation gives CAWSPGTSGMNEQFF.

V and J are TRBV4-1 and TRBJ2-1, with TRBD2 matching 9 bases. The germline V gene has CDR1 MGHRA and CDR2 YSYEKL. The CDR3 extends over 15 amino acids. V lost 0 bases to trimming and J lost 10 bases; unmatched junction nucleotides: 7. The DNA of the CDR3 is TGCGCCAGCAGCCAAGACGGCAGGACTAGCGACGAGCAGTTCTTC. Translating it yields CASSQDGRTSDEQFF.

The V gene is TRBV15, the J gene TRBJ1-2; D remains unclear. This CDR3 comprises 14 residues. Germline V gives CDR1 LNHNV, CDR2 YYDKDF (reference sequence). Trimming stripped 3 bases from V and 7 bases from J, with 15 bases between. The CDR3 bases are TGTGCCACCAGCAGGGTCTACACGGGGAGTGGCTACACCTTC. It yields the protein CATSRVYTGSGYTF.

J is TRBJ1-5 and V is TRBV10-3; TRBD1 is a possible D gene (5 bases). V dropped 3 bases and J dropped 4 bases, with 7 bases sitting between them. This CDR3 contains 13 residues. CDR1 ENHRY and CDR2 SYGVKD come from the germline V gene. In DNA form, the CDR3 reads TGTGCCATCAGTGACGGGGGTAATCAGCCCCAGCATTTT. This translates into CAISDGGNQPQHF.

The gene calls are TRBV7-6 and TRBJ1-1; D is unresolved. In germline, CDR1 is SGHVS, CDR2 FNYEAQ. V dropped 3 bases and J dropped 3 bases, with 11 bases sitting between them. The CDR3 covers 14 residues. The CDR3 loop reads CASSFRTDYTEAFF. CDR3 DNA: TGTGCCAGCAGCTTCCGGACGGACTACACTGAAGCTTTCTTT.

The J gene is TRBJ2-7, the V gene TRBV5-1; D gene uncertain. The germline gives CDR1 SGHRS, CDR2 YFSETQ. V dropped 0 bases and J dropped 2 bases, with 6 bases sitting between them. The CDR3 has 13 residues. The CDR3 spells CASSLAGPYEQYF. CDR3 DNA: TGCGCCAGCAGCTTGGCTGGGCCCTACGAGCAGTACTTC.

This rearrangement joins TRBV10-3 to TRBJ2-1; D perhaps matches TRBD2 (5 bases). This CDR3 contains 15 residues. V was cut by 6 bases and J by 5 bases, with 17 bases left in between. Germline CDR1 ENHRY, CDR2 SYGVKD. CDR3 DNA: TGTGCCATCAGGGATAGCGAGAGCCTTAACAATGAGCAGTTCTTC. Amino acids: CAIRDSESLNNEQFF.

CDR3 sequence reads: CASSSGLAESSYEQYF. The CDR3 DNA reads TGTGCCAGCAGCTCTGGACTAGCGGAGAGCTCCTACGAGCAGTACTTC. This rearrangement joins TRBV7-9 to TRBJ2-7; 10 nucleotides align to TRBD2. After removal of 4 bases from V and 0 bases from J, the junction contained 6 bases not matched to a gene. The CDR3 covers 16 residues. Per the germline V gene, CDR1 is SEHNR and CDR2 is FQNEAQ (reference sequence).